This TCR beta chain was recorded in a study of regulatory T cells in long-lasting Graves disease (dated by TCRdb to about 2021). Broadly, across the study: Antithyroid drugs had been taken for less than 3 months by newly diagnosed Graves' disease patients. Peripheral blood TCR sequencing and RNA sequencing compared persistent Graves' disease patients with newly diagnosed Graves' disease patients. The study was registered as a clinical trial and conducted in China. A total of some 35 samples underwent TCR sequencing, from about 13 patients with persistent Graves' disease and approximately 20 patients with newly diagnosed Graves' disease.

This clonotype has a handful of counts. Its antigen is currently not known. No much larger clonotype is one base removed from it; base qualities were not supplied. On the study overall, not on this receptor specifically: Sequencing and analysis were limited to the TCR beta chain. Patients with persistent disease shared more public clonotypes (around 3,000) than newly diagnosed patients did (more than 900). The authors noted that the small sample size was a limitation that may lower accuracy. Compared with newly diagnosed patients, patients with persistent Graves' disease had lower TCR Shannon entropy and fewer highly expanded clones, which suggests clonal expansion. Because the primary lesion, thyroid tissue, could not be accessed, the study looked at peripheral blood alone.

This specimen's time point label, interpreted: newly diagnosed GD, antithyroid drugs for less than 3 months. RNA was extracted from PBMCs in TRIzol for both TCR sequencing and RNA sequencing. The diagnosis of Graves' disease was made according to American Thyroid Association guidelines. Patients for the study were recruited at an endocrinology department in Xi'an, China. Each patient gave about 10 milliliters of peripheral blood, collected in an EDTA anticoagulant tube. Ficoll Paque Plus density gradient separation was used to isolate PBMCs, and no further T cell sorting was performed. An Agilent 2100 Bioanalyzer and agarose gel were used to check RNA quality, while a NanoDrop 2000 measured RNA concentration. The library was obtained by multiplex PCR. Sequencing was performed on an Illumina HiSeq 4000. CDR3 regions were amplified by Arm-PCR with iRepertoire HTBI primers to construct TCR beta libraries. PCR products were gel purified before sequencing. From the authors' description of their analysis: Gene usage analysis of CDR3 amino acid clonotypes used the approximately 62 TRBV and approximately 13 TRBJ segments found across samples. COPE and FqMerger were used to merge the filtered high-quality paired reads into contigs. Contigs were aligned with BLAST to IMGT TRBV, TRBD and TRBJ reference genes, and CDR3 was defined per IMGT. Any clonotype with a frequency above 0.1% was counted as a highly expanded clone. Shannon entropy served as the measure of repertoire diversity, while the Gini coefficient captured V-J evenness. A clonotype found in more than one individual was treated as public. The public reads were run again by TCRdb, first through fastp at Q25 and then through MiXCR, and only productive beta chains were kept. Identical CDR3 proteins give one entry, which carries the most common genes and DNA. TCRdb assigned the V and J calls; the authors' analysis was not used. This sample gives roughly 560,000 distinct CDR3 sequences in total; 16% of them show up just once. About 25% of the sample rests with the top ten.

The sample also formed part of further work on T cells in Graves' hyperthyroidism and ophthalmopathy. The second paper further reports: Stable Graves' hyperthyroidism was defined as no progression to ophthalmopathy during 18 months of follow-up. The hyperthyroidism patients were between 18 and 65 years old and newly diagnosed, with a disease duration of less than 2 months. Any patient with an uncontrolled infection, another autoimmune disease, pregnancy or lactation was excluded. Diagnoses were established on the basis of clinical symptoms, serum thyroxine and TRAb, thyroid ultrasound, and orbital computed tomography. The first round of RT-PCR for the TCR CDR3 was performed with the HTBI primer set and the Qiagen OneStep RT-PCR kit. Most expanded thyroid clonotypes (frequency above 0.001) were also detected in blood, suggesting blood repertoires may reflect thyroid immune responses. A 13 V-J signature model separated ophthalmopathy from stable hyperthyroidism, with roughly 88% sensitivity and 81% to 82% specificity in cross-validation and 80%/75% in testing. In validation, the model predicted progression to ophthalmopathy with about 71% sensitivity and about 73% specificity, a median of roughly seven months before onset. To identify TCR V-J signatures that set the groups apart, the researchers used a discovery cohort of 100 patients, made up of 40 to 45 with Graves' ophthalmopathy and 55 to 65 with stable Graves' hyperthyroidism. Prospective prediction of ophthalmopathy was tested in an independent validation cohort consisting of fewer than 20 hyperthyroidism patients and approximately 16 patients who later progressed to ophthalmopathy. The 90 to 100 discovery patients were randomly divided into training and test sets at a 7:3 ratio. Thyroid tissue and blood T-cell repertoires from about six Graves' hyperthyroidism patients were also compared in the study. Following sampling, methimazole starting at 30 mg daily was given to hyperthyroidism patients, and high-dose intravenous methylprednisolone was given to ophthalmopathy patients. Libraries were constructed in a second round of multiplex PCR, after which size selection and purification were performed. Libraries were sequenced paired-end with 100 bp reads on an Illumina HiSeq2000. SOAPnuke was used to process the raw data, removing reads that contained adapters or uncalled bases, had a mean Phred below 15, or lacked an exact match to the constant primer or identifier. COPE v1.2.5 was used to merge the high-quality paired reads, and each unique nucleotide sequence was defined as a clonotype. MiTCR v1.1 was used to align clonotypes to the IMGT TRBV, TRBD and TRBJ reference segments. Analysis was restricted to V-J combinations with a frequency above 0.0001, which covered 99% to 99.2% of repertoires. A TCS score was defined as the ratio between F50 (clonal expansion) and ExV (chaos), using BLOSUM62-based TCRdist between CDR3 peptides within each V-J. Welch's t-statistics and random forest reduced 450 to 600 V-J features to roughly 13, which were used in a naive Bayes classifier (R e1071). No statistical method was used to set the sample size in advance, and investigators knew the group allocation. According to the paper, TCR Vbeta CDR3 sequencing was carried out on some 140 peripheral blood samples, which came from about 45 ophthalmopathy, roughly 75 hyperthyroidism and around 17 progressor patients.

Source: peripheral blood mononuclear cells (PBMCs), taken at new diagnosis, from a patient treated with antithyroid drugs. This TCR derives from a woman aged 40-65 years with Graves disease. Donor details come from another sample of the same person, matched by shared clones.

The encoded CDR3 is CASSQSGVWSDGYTF. The nucleotide sequence reads as follows: TGCGCCAGCAGCCAAAGCGGGGTCTGGTCCGATGGCTACACCTTC. The sequence joins TRBV4-1 to TRBJ1-2; no D gene call is confident. Relative to germline, V is 2 bases shorter and J is 6 bases shorter, with 16 bases between their ends. CDR1 and CDR2 are read off the germline V gene as MGHRA and YSYEKL. The CDR3 goes from the cysteine to the phenylalanine over 15 residues. Only the CDR3 part of the read is kept: 45 bases, read in frame from the first base.